This TCR beta chain originates from a study of cytomegalovirus exposure and HLA in healthy donors (dated by TCRdb to the late 2010s). Broadly, across the study: An earlier analysis of 550 to 700 of the donors reported 250 to 300 Gb of sequence data and 117 million unique TCR beta sequences from 150 million to 200 million T cells. An early release covering about 600 HLA-typed donors comprised 300 to 350 gigabases of sequencing data and around 86 million unique TCR sequences. Of the 300 to 500 genotyped donors, 80% to 90% were placed in the genetic ancestry cluster associated with self-reported Caucasian donors. The study was designed to test whether signatures of past pathogen exposure could be identified by cataloging public T cell receptors. Using immunosequencing, the study profiled T cell repertoires from roughly 650 subjects and related those repertoires to cytomegalovirus serostatus. Along with the approximately 600-subject first cohort, a separate validation cohort of over a hundred different subjects was used. High-throughput TCR immunosequencing, statistical association of individual TCRs with disease status, and machine learning were combined to predict cytomegalovirus infection status. In a later analysis, previously published TCR beta repertoires from fewer than 750 donors were re-analyzed and high-resolution HLA genotyping was added so that TCR occurrence patterns could be studied. In the later analysis, no new phenotypic data were used to find candidate immune exposures; instead, reliance was placed on TCR beta sequences and their occurrence across donors. An earlier analysis of around 580 of the donors used high-throughput TCR beta sequencing to judge whether each TCR beta V gene segment behaved as functional or pseudogenic. Donor age, sex, ethnicity and CMV serostatus were collected together with the repertoire data. A later genetic analysis used genome-wide SNP genotypes for about 60% of the roughly 700 donors, treating that subset as a discovery cohort. Every repertoire in the discovery cohort had been generated on one and the same sequencing platform. HLA typing covered class I and class II loci at four-digit resolution. Typing coverage differed by locus: A, B, C, DRB1 and DQB1 were typed in about 620-630 donors, DQA1 in 500 to 550, DPA1 in some 610, and DPB1 in about 450. Roughly 5 DR-DQ haplotypes were handled as single units for association and clustering, since linkage in the cohort was strong. Across some 400 genotyped donors of the cohort, an average of roughly 250,000 unique TCR beta nucleotide sequences per donor were sequenced, and about a sixth of those sequences were non-productive.

The cohort consisted of 600 to 700 healthy bone marrow donors. Cohort members were all nominally healthy when sampled, although unrecorded immune exposures were likely present. The donor was CMV seropositive and was included in the group of around 300 seropositive cohort members. A peripheral blood sample was provided by each donor, and peripheral blood mononuclear cells were used for TCR beta sequencing. Genomic DNA extraction from the blood cell samples was performed with the Qiagen DNeasy Blood Extraction Kit. The library relied on the immunoSEQ multiplex PCR assay. A mixture of 60 forward primers for TCR Vbeta segments and 13 reverse primers for TCR Jbeta segments was used in the multiplex PCR. Amplification of the CDR3 region of rearranged TCR beta genes was performed with a multiplex PCR assay on genomic DNA. The amplified TCR beta libraries were sequenced on the Illumina HiSeq System as 87-base-pair reads. Per the source publication's procedure: A later analysis tallied tens of millions of unique TCR beta chains across the 660 or so repertoires, and some 10 million of those chains were shared by two or more donors. Raw reads were error-corrected and collapsed into unique sequences by a nearest-neighbor algorithm in which closely related sequences were merged to remove PCR and sequencing errors. Alignment of CDR3 sequences to IMGT reference sequences was used to assign V, D and J gene segments. For a sequence to be retained, at least a six-nucleotide match to both a V gene segment and a J gene segment was required. Rearrangements were classified as productive when the CDR3 lacked stop codons and remained in frame with V and J, and all other rearrangements were classified as non-productive. Following IMGT convention, CDR3 was defined as the stretch from the second conserved V-encoded cysteine up to the conserved J-encoded phenylalanine. The earlier analysis of some 540 of the donors excluded any sequence lacking an unambiguous match to a single V gene segment. An earlier analysis of about 590 of the donors classified V segments as functional when productive rearrangements were above 56.7% and as segregating when the standard deviation between donors was above 5%. A statistical classification framework was developed to diagnose cytomegalovirus status using the catalog of TCR beta chain sequences. In a later analysis, TCR nucleotide sequences were compared against IMGT/GENE-DB human TR gene sequences so that V and J genes could be assigned. A later analysis assigned CDR3 sequences and most-parsimonious VDJ recombination scenarios with the TCRdist pipeline. In a later analysis, each TCR beta chain was defined by its CDR3 amino acid sequence together with its V-gene family, and reads without a unique V-gene family were excluded. To address suspected cross-contamination and a sequencing artifact, a later analysis removed roughly 580 highly shared, low-generation-probability nucleotide sequences. In a later analysis, a clonal expansion index was calculated for each public chain from normalized within-repertoire ranks of inferred template counts. A later analysis computed generation probabilities with a VDJ recombination model fitted to out-of-frame rearrangements, and checked the results against IGoR. In a later analysis, TCR-TCR, TCR-HLA and TCR-CMV co-occurrence was scored with hypergeometric tests, and a repertoire-size bias correction was applied to TCR pairs. A later analysis estimated false discovery rates by permuting HLA or CMV assignments 20 times. In a later analysis, co-occurring TCRs were grouped using DBSCAN, with TCRdist sequence similarity added in when clustering inside HLA-allele-positive subsets. Repertoires with fewer than 30,000 or more than 120,000 public chains, plus five repertoires with anomalous nucleotide sharing, were excluded from co-occurrence clustering. TCRdb limited this immuneACCESS table to in-frame rearrangements with V and J called. A share of clones is missing; checked studies link under half to unresolved V genes, and the rest is unexplained. D and trimming were read from the DNA, whereas the V and J calls and clone size are those reported in that table. The sample table lists around 120,000 clones, 60% to 80% of them with a count of one. The ten largest clonotypes hold 15% to 20% of the sample.

This clone has only one observation. Its antigen specificity is not known. Per-base qualities were not stored, and no clone one base away is much larger. Results and caveats for the whole study, not just this receptor: In vitro tests confirmed that a few of the cytomegalovirus-associated TCR beta chains recognize cytomegalovirus antigens. A later genetic analysis associated a missense DCLRE1C variant with V-gene and J-gene trimming of TCR beta chains, and an independent cohort replicated the association. About 15 rarely observed V segments, including chromosome 9 orphons, were excluded from the earlier analysis of approximately 600 of the donors because counts were too low. A cluster of highly shared sequence variants was judged likely to be a technical artifact of the sequencing pipeline. This cohort had only TCR beta chains sequenced, and the lack of alpha or paired-chain data limited which features could be detected. A later analysis reported that several top co-occurrence clusters appeared linked to parvovirus B19, influenza, CMV and Epstein-Barr virus. In a later analysis, HLA-associated TCR beta chains were found to be more clonally expanded and to have lower generation probabilities than equally common non-associated chains. The only immune exposure information available for the cohort was CMV serostatus. Strong co-occurrence of HLA alleles, especially DR and DQ, made assigning TCR associations to individual alleles difficult. The study gave a list of about 170 TCR beta chains associated with cytomegalovirus. Because HLA typing was unavailable for some donors at each locus, only the typed subset was used in association tests. In a later analysis, TCR association rates were found to vary across HLA loci, with the most associated TCRs seen for DRB1 alleles and the fewest for HLA-C alleles. A later genetic analysis reported fewer N-insertions in productive TCRs among donors in an Asian-associated ancestry cluster than the approximately 700-donor mean. The classifier was reported to diagnose cytomegalovirus status with high specificity and sensitivity in both the original cohort and the validation cohort. A further reported finding was that TCR beta sequences accurately predicted the HLA-A and HLA-B alleles for most subjects in the first cohort. Roughly uniform sequencing depth across donors was assumed in presence/absence analyses, although this assumption may not hold. Across donors, most TCR sequences were observed very rarely, whereas some public TCRs were present in many individuals. An earlier analysis of around 600 of the donors showed that most TCR beta V segments appeared in productive rearrangements either about 87% or about 30% of the time, which broadly matched IMGT annotations. Linkage disequilibrium might explain the correlated functional status among segregating V segments, but an unknown experimental factor could not be excluded. In a later analysis, 16,951 TCR beta sequences were associated with specific HLA alleles at a false discovery rate of 0.05. The authors suggested that the approach could potentially be extended to other disease states and immunological phenotypes. A later analysis found that most CMV-associated TCR beta chains appeared HLA-restricted, with HLA associations seemingly driven largely by CMV exposure.

The sequenced sample consisted of PBMCs. The origin of this receptor is a man aged 50-59 years in good health and CMV-seropositive.

The DNA sequence follows: TGTGCCAGGGGGAGCGGGGGGAACACCGGGGAGCTGTTTTTT. It translates to CARGSGGNTGELFF. The sequence is built from TRBV2 and TRBJ2-2; 8 central bases correspond to TRBD2. The V end gives up 9 bases and the J end 1 base, leaving 4 bases in the junction not matched to a gene. The CDR3 measures 14 amino acids from cysteine to phenylalanine. Only the CDR3 DNA is retained, 42 bases long and in frame from the first base. According to the germline V gene, CDR1 reads SNHLY and CDR2 reads FYNNEI.